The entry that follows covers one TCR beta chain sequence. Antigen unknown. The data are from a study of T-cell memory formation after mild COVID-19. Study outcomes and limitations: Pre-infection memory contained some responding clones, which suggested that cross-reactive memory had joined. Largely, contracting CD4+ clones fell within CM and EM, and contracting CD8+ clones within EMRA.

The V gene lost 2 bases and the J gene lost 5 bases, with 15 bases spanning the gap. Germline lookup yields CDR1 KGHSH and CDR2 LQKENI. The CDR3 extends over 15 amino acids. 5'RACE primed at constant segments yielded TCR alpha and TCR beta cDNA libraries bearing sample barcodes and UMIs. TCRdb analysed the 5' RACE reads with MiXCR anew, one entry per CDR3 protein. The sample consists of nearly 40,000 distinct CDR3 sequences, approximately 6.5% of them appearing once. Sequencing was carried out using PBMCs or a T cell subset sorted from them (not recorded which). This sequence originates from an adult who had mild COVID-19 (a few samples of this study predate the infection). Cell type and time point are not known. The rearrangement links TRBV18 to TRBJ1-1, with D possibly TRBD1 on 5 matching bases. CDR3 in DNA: TGTGCCAGCTCACCAATAGAGGGGAAAATAACTGAAGCTTTCTTT. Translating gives CASSPIEGKITEAFF.